Below are 23 T cell receptor beta chains sequenced from a single sample in a study of blood T cells in healthy people across ages. For the second PCR, which ran for about 7 to 12 cycles, a sample-barcoded 5' primer and a J-beta primer mix were used. TCRdb re-called the 5' RACE reads through MiXCR, storing one row per CDR3 protein. The sample holds 270,000 or so distinct CDR3 sequences, 25% to 30% seen once. The sample comprised blood. These receptors were obtained from a woman between 65 and 79 years old in good health.

The table lists this clonotype with a few counts. This chain joins TRBV7-3 and TRBJ1-3; D remains ambiguous. V was pared by 2 bases and J by 0 bases, with 11 bases between. Germline CDR1 SGHTA, CDR2 FQGTGA. The CDR3 totals 16 residues. The CDR3 DNA sequence: TGTGCCAGCAGCTTAGGGCCGATCCGCTCTGGAAACACCATATATTTT. It codes for CASSLGPIRSGNTIYF.

This clonotype was seen repeatedly, ten times or more. The chain joins TRBV29-1 to TRBJ2-7; the match to TRBD2 covers 8 bases. V gave up 7 bases and J gave up 6 bases; unmatched junction bases: 14. Looked up from germline, CDR1 is SQVTM and CDR2 is ANQGSEA. This CDR3 region has 14 residues. The CDR3 here is CSARSGTRSAEQYF. CDR3 bases: TGCAGCGCGAGATCCGGGACTAGATCCGCCGAGCAGTACTTC.

This clonotype was recorded a few times. The V and J genes are TRBV6-6 and TRBJ2-7; 11 bases match TRBD1. The CDR3 has 14 amino acids. CDR1 is MNHNY, CDR2 SVGAGI, per germline (reference sequence). The J segment lost 7 bases and the V segment lost 4 bases, leaving 6 bases of the junction unmatched. In DNA, the CDR3 is TGTGCCAGCAGTTGGGGGACAGGGGGGTGGGAGCAGTACTTC. The encoded protein is CASSWGTGGWEQYF.

This clonotype was seen ten or more times. The CDR3 DNA is TGCAGCGCCGGGGTGCTTCCCTACGAGCAGTACTTC. As protein: CSAGVLPYEQYF. The V gene is TRBV29-1, the J gene TRBJ2-7; perhaps TRBD2 as D (5 bases). Per germline, CDR1 SQVTM and CDR2 ANQGSEA. Trimming removed 7 bases from V and 2 bases from J, with 12 bases in between. This CDR3 contains 12 residues.

In the case of this clonotype: This CDR3 is missing its conserved last phenylalanine or tryptophan, likely due to a read error. The chain is built from TRBV29-1 and TRBJ2-3, with D tentatively TRBD2 (5 bases). Trimming cost V 8 bases and J 2 bases, with 23 bases left between them. The CDR3 has 16 residues. Looked up from germline, CDR1 is SQVTM and CDR2 is ANQGSEA. The CDR3 protein is CSTLERASSLTDTQYY. The CDR3 DNA reads TGCAGCACTCTTGAAAGGGCTAGCAGTCTCACAGATACGCAGTATTAT.

Only a few counts were recorded for this clonotype. The chain carries TRBV20-1 and TRBJ2-7; TRBD2 agrees at 14 bases. The V and J ends lost 3 bases and 1 base, in that order; junction bases with no gene match: 8. CDR1 is DFQATT and CDR2 is SNEGSKA in the germline V gene (reference sequence). The CDR3 contains 17 residues. The CDR3 protein is CSASAGTSGRQSYEQYF. The DNA for the CDR3 is TGCAGTGCTAGCGCCGGGACTAGCGGGAGACAGTCCTACGAGCAGTACTTC.

The J gene is TRBJ2-1, the V gene TRBV29-1, with 13 positions matching TRBD2. Germline V lookup: CDR1 SQVTM, CDR2 ANQGSEA. With V trimmed by 4 bases and J by 7 bases, 1 base remained unmatched. CDR3 length equals 13 residues. The CDR3 loop reads CSVGGLAGNEQFF. The CDR3, as DNA: TGCAGCGTTGGGGGACTAGCGGGAAATGAGCAGTTCTTC.

The sample holds a few counts of this clonotype. A read error is possible here, since a much larger clone lies one base away. The chain couples TRBV20-1 to TRBJ2-3; no definite D call. This CDR3 is built from 13 residues. CDR1 and CDR2 (germline): DFQATT, SNEGSKA (reference sequence). The CDR3 coding sequence is TGCAGTGCGGGCGCGGAGCGCACAGATGCGCAGTATTTT. Translating it yields CSAGAERTDAQYF.

This sequence joins TRBV12-3 or TRBV12-4 and TRBJ2-7; tentatively, D is TRBD1 (6 bases). Trimming took 7 bases from V and 5 from J, leaving 18 bases between them. The CDR3 is made up of 14 amino acids. DNA of the CDR3: TGTGCCAGCACCTTCACAGGGTTCGTCAACGAGCAGTACTTC. Translated: CASTFTGFVNEQYF.

The genes are TRBV6-4 and TRBJ1-6; D remains unclear. Trimming left V 11 bases short and J 0 bases short, with 14 bases between. CDR1 and CDR2 (germline): MRHNA, SNTAGT. This CDR3 is built from 15 residues. The CDR3: CAASPGSSYNSPLHF. CDR3 coding DNA: TGTGCCGCCTCTCCGGGGAGCTCCTATAATTCACCCCTCCACTTT.

This clonotype was seen repeatedly, ten times or more. V and J are TRBV2 and TRBJ2-7, with 9 bases matching TRBD2. This CDR3 has 13 residues. Losses at the gene ends were 11 bases for V and 6 bases for J; bases not matched to a gene: 11. Germline-derived CDR1 and CDR2 are SNHLY and FYNNEI. The CDR3 sequence: CAGAPGLASEQYF. The CDR3 nucleotides read TGTGCCGGGGCCCCGGGACTAGCCTCCGAGCAGTACTTC.

The chain recombines TRBV7-2 with TRBJ2-5, with TRBD2 identical over 7 bases. CDR3 length equals 14 residues. The germline gives CDR1 SGHTA, CDR2 FQGNSA. V lost 3 bases and J lost 5; bases outside the gene matches: 6. CDR3 bases: TGTGCCAGCAGCTTCCGCGGGAGACGGGAGACCCAGTACTTC. Translating it yields CASSFRGRRETQYF.

This rearrangement joins TRBV27 to TRBJ1-1, with no clear D. The CDR3 contains 13 residues. Trimming took 0 bases from V and 5 from J, leaving 7 bases between them. From germline, CDR1 is MNHEY and CDR2 SMNVEV (reference sequence). The CDR3 loop is CASSLSPGTEAFF. In DNA, the CDR3 is TGTGCCAGCAGTTTATCCCCGGGAACTGAAGCTTTCTTT.

This rearrangement joins TRBV20-1 to TRBJ2-5; no firm D call. The CDR3 extends over 13 amino acids. With 6 bases removed from V and 1 base from J, the gap between germline ends came to 12 bases. Per the germline V gene, CDR1 is DFQATT and CDR2 is SNEGSKA (reference sequence). CDR3 residues: CSALIPFQETQYF. DNA for the CDR3: TGCAGTGCCCTCATTCCTTTCCAAGAGACCCAGTACTTC.

Ten or more counts support this clonotype. The rearrangement uses TRBV20-1 and TRBJ2-1; TRBD1 is a possible D gene (6 bases). The CDR3 totals 14 residues. V dropped 4 bases and J dropped 5 bases, with 15 bases sitting between them. Germline V gene lookup returns CDR1 DFQATT and CDR2 SNEGSKA (reference sequence). The CDR3 coding sequence is TGCAGTGCTAACCCCCTCGACAGGAACAATGAGCAGTTCTTC. Amino acids: CSANPLDRNNEQFF.

V is TRBV7-3 and J is TRBJ2-1; D unclear. This CDR3 comprises 13 residues. The V end was cut by 4 bases, the J end by 1 base, with 5 bases between. Germline loops: CDR1 SGHTA, CDR2 FQGTGA. CDR3 sequence (DNA): TGTGCCAGCAGCTCCCGATCCTACAATGAGCAGTTCTTC. The encoded protein is CASSSRSYNEQFF. Full variable domain (outside the CDR3, taken from reference TRBV7-3 and TRBJ2-1): GAGVSQTPSNKVTEKGKYVELRCDPISGHTALYWYRQSLGQGPEFLIYFQGTGAADDSGLPNDRFFAVRPEGSVSTLKIQRTERGDSAVYLCASSSRSYNEQFFGPGTRLTVL.

This chain joins TRBV29-1 and TRBJ2-1; D possibly corresponds to TRBD1 (6 bases). This CDR3 is built from 15 residues. The V and J ends lost 5 bases and 5 bases respectively, with 19 bases between them. The germline V gene has CDR1 SQVTM and CDR2 ANQGSEA. CDR3 sequence reads: CSVPWGTGRDNEQFF. CDR3 in DNA: TGCAGCGTTCCGTGGGGCACAGGGCGCGACAATGAGCAGTTCTTC.

This clonotype was observed once. The conserved final phenylalanine or tryptophan is absent from the CDR3, which likely points to a read error. The V and J genes are TRBV7-3 and TRBJ1-3; D is unresolved. Trimming shortened V by 6 bases and J by 0 bases, and 12 bases separated the two germline ends. CDR3 length equals 15 residues. Per the germline V gene, CDR1 is SGHTA and CDR2 is FQGTGA. The CDR3 reads CASSSGPSSGNTIYL. CDR3 nucleotides: TGTGCCAGCAGTTCCGGCCCAAGCTCTGGAAACACCATATATCTT.

The chain has TRBV9 and TRBJ2-7; 9 bases are a match to TRBD1. V shed 1 base and J 1 base; nucleotides not matched to a gene: 9. The CDR3 runs 17 residues. From germline, CDR1 is SGDLS and CDR2 YYNGEE. CDR3 protein: CASSVIIGDRASYEQYF. CDR3 in DNA: TGTGCCAGCAGCGTAATTATTGGGGACAGGGCATCCTACGAGCAGTACTTC.

The chain joins TRBV15 to TRBJ1-1; D is ambiguous. Trimming took off 1 base at V and 8 bases at J, with 11 bases between the two ends. Germline V CDR1 and CDR2: LNHNV, YYDKDF (reference sequence). The length of the CDR3 is 13 residues. CDR3 DNA sequence: TGTGCCACCAGCAGAGGTAGGAGTGGGGAAGCTTTCTTT. Residues: CATSRGRSGEAFF.

This clonotype occurred a few times. V gene TRBV28 combines with J gene TRBJ2-1; no definite D call. CDR1 MDHEN and CDR2 SYDVKM come from the germline V gene. V lost 8 bases, J lost 0 bases, and 8 bases lay in between. The CDR3 totals 13 residues. This CDR3 is CASGLSSYNEQFF. The CDR3 coding sequence is TGTGCCAGCGGCTTGAGCTCCTACAATGAGCAGTTCTTC. Supplemented by reference TRBV28 and TRBJ2-1, the full variable domain reads DVKVTQSSRYLVKRTGEKVFLECVQDMDHENMFWYRQDPGLGLRLIYFSYDVKMKEKGDIPEGYSVSREKKERFSLILESASTNQTSMYLCASGLSSYNEQFFGPGTRLTVL.

The V and J genes are TRBV7-9 and TRBJ1-2, with D maybe TRBD1 (5 bases). V was shortened by 1 base and J by 6 bases, with 12 bases between the two germline ends. CDR3 length: 14 residues. In germline, CDR1 is SEHNR, CDR2 FQNEAQ (reference sequence). CDR3 nucleotides: TGTGCCAGCAGCTTAGTGTCACAGGCGCATGGCTACACCTTC. The encoded protein is CASSLVSQAHGYTF.

CDR3 sequence: CASSFSPGTEAFF. The CDR3 DNA follows: TGTGCCAGCAGCTTTTCCCCGGGGACTGAAGCTTTCTTT. The chain is built from TRBV7-9 and TRBJ1-1; D ambiguous. The CDR3 covers 13 residues. The V and J ends lost 3 bases and 5 bases respectively, with 10 bases between them. Germline CDR1 reads SEHNR; CDR2 reads FQNEAQ (reference sequence).